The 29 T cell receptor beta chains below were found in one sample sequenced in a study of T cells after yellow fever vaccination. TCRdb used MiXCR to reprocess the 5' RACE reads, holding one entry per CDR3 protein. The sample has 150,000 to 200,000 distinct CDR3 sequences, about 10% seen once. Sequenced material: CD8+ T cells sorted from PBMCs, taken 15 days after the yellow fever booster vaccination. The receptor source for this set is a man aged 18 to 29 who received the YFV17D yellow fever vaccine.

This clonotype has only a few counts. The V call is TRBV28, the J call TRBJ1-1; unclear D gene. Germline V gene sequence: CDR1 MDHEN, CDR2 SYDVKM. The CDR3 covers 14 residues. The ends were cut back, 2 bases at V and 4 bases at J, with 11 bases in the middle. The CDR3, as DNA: TGTGCCAGCAGTTTAAAGGCGGACGTCACTGAAGCTTTCTTT. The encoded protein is CASSLKADVTEAFF. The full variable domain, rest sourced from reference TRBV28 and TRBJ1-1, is DVKVTQSSRYLVKRTGEKVFLECVQDMDHENMFWYRQDPGLGLRLIYFSYDVKMKEKGDIPEGYSVSREKKERFSLILESASTNQTSMYLCASSLKADVTEAFFGQGTRLTVV.

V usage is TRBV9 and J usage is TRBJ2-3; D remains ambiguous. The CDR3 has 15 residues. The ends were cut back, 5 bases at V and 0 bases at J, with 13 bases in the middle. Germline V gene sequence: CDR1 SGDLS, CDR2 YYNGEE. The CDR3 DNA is TGTGCCAGCAGGGCCGGTTTGTCGAGCACAGATACGCAGTATTTT. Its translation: CASRAGLSSTDTQYF.

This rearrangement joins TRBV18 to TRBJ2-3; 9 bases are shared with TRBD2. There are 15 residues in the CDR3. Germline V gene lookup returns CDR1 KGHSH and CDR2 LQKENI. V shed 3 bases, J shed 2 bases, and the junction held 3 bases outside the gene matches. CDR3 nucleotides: TGTGCCAGCTCACCGAGCGGGGGGTTCACAGATACGCAGTATTTT. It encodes CASSPSGGFTDTQYF.

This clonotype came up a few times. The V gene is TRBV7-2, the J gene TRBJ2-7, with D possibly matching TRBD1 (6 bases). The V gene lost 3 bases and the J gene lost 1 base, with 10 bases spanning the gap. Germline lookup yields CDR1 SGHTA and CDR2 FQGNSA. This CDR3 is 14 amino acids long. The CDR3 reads CASSLTGQSYEQYF. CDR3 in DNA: TGTGCCAGCAGCTTGACAGGTCAGTCCTACGAGCAGTACTTC.

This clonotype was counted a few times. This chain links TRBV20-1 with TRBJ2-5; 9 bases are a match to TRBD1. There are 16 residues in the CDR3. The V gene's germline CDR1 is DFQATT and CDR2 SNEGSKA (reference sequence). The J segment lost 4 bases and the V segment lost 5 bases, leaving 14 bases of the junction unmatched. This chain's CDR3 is CSADNPQGAPRETQYF. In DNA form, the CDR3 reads TGCAGTGCTGACAACCCACAGGGGGCGCCTAGAGAGACCCAGTACTTC.

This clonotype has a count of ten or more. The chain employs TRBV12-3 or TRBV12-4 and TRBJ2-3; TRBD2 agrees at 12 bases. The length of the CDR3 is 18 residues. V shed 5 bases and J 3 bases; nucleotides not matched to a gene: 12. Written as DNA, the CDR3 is TGTGCCAGCAGTCGCGACTGGGCTAGCGGGGGGGCTACAGATACGCAGTATTTT. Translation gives CASSRDWASGGATDTQYF.

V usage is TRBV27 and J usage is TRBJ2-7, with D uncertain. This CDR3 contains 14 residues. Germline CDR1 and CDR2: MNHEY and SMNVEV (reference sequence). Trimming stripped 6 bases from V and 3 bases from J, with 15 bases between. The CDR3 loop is CASSLQFGLYEQYF. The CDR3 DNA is TGTGCCAGCAGCCTTCAATTCGGCCTCTACGAGCAGTACTTC.

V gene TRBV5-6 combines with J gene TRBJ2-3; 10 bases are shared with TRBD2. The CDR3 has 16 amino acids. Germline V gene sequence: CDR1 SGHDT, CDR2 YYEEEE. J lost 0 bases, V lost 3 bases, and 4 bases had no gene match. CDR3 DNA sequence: TGTGCCAGCAGCTCGGAGCGGGGGGGAAGCACAGATACGCAGTATTTT. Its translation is CASSSERGGSTDTQYF. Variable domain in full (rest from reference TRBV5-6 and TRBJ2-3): DAGVTQSPTHLIKTRGQQVTLRCSPKSGHDTVSWYQQALGQGPQFIFQYYEEEERQRGNFPDRFSGHQFPNYSSELNVNALLLGDSALYLCASSSERGGSTDTQYFGPGTRLTVL.

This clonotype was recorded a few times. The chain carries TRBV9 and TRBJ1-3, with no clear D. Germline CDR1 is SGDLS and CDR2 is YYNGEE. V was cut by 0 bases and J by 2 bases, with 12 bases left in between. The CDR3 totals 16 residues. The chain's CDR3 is CASSVGSSGTGNTIYF. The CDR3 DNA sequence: TGTGCCAGCAGCGTAGGAAGCAGCGGGACTGGAAACACCATATATTTT. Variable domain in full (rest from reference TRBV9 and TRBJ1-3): DSGVTQTPKHLITATGQRVTLRCSPRSGDLSVYWYQQSLDQGLQFLIQYYNGEERAKGNILERFSAQQFPDLHSELNLSSLELGDSALYFCASSVGSSGTGNTIYFGEGSWLTVV.

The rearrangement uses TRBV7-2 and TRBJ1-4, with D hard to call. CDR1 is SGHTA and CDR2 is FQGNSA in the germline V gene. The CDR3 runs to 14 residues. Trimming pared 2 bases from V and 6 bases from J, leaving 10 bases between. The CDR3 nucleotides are TGTGCCAGCAGCTTATGGGGAGCCGATGAAAAACTGTTTTTT. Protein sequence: CASSLWGADEKLFF.

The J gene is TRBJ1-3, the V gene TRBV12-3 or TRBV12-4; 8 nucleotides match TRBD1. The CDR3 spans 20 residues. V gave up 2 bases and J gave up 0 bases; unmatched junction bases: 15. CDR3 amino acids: CASSLYRTGLPTHSGNTIYF. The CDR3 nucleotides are TGTGCCAGCAGTTTATACAGGACAGGGCTACCTACCCACTCTGGAAACACCATATATTTT.

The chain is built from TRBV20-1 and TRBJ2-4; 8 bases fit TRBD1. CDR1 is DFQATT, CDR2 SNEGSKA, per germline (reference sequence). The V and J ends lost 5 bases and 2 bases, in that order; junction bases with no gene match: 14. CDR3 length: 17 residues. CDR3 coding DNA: TGCAGTGCTCCGCGGACAGGGATTAGTCTGACCAAAAACATTCAGTACTTC. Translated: CSAPRTGISLTKNIQYF.

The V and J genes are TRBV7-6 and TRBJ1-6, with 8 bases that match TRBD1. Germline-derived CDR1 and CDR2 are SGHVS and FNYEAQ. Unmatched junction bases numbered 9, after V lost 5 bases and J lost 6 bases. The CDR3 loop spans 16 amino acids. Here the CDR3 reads CASSEDRGWGNSPLHF. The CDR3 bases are TGTGCCAGCAGCGAAGACAGGGGTTGGGGTAATTCACCCCTCCACTTT.

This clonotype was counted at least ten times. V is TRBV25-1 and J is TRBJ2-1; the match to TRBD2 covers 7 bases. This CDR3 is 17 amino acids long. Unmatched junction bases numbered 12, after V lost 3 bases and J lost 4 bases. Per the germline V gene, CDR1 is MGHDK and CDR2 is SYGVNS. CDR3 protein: CASSDSLAEKNYNEQFF. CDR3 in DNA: TGTGCCAGCAGTGATTCCCTAGCGGAGAAGAATTACAATGAGCAGTTCTTC.

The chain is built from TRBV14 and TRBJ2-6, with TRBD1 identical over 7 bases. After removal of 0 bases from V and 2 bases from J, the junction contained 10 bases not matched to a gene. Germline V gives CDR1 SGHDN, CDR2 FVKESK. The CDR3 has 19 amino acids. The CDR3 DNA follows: TGTGCCAGCAGCCAAGAGGTCTACAGGGGAACTGCTGGGGCCAACGTCCTGACTTTC. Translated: CASSQEVYRGTAGANVLTF.

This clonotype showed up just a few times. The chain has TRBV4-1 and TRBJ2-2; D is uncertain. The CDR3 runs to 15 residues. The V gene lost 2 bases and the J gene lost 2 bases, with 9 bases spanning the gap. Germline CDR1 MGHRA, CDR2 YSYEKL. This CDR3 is CASSQIGRNTGELFF. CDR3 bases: TGCGCCAGCAGCCAAATAGGTAGAAACACCGGGGAGCTGTTTTTT.

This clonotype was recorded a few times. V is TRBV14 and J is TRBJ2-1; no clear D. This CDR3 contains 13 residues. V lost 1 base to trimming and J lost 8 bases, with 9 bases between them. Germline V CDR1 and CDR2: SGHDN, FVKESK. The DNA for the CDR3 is TGTGCCAGCAGCCAAGGCCAGTACGATGAGCAGTTCTTC. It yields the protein CASSQGQYDEQFF.

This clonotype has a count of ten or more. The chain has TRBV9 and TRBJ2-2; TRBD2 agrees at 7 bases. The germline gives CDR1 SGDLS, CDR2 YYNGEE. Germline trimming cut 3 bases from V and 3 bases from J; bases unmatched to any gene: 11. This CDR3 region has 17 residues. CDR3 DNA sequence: TGTGCCAGCAGCGGAATCCGCGGGCTAGCGGACACCGGGGAGCTGTTTTTT. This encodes CASSGIRGLADTGELFF. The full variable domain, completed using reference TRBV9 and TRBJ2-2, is DSGVTQTPKHLITATGQRVTLRCSPRSGDLSVYWYQQSLDQGLQFLIQYYNGEERAKGNILERFSAQQFPDLHSELNLSSLELGDSALYFCASSGIRGLADTGELFFGEGSRLTVL.

The CDR3 spells CASSYSRAREEQFF. The CDR3 DNA is TGTGCCAGCAGTTACTCGAGGGCTAGAGAAGAGCAGTTCTTC. V usage is TRBV6-5 and J usage is TRBJ2-1, with D possibly TRBD2 on 5 matching bases. Germline values: CDR1 MNHEY, CDR2 SVGAGI. With 0 bases removed from V and 10 bases from J, the gap between germline ends came to 13 bases. CDR3 size: 14 residues.

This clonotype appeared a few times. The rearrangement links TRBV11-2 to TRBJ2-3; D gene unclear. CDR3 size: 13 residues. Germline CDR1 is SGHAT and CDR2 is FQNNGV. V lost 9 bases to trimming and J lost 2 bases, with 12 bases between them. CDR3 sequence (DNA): TGTGCCAGTATGGGGATGTTCACAGATACGCAGTATTTT. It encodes CASMGMFTDTQYF.

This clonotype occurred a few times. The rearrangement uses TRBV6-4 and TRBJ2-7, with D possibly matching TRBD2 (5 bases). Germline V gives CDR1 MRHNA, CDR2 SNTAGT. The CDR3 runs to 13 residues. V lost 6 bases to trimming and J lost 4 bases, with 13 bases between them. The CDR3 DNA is TGTGCCAGCAGCCCGGGGATGGGTTACGAGCAGTACTTC. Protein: CASSPGMGYEQYF.

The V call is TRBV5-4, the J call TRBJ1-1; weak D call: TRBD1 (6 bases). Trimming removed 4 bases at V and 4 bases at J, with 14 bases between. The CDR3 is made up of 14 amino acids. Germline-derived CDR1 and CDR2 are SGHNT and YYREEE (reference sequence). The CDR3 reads CASSPIQGGTEAFF. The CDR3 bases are TGTGCCAGCAGCCCAATACAGGGTGGCACTGAAGCTTTCTTT. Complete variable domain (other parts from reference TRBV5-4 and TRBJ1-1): ETGVTQSPTHLIKTRGQQVTLRCSSQSGHNTVSWYQQALGQGPQFIFQYYREEENGRGNFPPRFSGLQFPNYSSELNVNALELDDSALYLCASSPIQGGTEAFFGQGTRLTVV.

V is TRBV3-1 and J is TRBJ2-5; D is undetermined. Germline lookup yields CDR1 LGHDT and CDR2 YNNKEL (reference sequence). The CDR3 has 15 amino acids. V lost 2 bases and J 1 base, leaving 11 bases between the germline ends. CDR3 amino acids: CASSQFYLGQETQYF. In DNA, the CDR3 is TGTGCCAGCAGCCAATTCTACCTCGGCCAAGAGACCCAGTACTTC.

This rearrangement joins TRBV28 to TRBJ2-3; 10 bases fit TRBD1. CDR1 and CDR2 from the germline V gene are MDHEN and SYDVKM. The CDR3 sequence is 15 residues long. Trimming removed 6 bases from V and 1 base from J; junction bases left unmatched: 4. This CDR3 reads CASSPGTGGTDTQYF. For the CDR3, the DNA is TGTGCCAGCAGCCCCGGGACAGGGGGCACAGATACGCAGTATTTT.

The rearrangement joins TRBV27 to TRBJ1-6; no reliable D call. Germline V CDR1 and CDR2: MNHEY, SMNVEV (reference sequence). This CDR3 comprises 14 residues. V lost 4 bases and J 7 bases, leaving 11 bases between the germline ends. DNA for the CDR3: TGTGCCAGCAGTTATCCCGTACCGAATTCACCCCTCCACTTT. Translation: CASSYPVPNSPLHF.

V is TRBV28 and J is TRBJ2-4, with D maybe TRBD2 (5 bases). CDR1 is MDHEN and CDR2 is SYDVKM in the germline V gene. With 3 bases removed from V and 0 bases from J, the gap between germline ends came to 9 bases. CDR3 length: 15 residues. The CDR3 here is CASSLTEEAKNIQYF. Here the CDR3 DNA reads TGTGCCAGCAGTTTGACGGAGGAAGCCAAAAACATTCAGTACTTC.

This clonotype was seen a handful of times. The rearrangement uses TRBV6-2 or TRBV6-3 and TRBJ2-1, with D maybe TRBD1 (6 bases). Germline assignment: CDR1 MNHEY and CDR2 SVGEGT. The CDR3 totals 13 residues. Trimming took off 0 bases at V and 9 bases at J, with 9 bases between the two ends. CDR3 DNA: TGTGCCAGCAGTTACTCCACAGGGAGTGAGCAGTTCTTC. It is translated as CASSYSTGSEQFF.

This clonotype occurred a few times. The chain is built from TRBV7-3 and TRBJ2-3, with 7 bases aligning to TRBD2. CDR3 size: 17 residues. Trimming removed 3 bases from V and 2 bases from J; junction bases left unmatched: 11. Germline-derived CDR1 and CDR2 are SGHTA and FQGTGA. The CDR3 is CASSFTGSGVSTDTQYF. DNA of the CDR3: TGTGCCAGCAGCTTCACGGGAAGCGGGGTATCCACAGATACGCAGTATTTT.

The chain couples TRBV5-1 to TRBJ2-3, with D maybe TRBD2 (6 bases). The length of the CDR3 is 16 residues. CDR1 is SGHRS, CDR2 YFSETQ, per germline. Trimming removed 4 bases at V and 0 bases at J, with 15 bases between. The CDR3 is CASSPVGGYSTDTQYF. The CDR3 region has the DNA TGCGCCAGCAGCCCGGTTGGGGGGTATAGCACAGATACGCAGTATTTT.